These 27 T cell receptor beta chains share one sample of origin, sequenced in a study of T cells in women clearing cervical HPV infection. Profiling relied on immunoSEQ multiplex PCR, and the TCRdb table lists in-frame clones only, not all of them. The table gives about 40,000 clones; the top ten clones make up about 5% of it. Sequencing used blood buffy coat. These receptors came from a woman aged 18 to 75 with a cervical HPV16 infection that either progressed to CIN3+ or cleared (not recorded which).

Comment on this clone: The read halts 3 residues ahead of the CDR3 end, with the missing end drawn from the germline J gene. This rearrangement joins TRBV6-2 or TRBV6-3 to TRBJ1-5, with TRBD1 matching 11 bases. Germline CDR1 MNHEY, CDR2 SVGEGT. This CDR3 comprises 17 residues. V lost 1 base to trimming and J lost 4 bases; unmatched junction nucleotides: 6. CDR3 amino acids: CASSYWGTGGGNQPQHF. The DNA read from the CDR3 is TGTGCCAGCAGTTACTGGGGGACAGGGGGGGGTAATCAGCCC.

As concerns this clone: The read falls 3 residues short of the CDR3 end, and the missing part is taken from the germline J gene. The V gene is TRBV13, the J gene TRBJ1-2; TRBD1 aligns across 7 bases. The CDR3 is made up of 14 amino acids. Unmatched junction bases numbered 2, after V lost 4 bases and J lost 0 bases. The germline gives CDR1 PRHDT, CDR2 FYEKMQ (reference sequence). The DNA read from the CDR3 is TGTGCCAGCAGCTACAGGGGTACTAACTATGGC. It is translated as CASSYRGTNYG. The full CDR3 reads CASSYRGTNYGYTF.

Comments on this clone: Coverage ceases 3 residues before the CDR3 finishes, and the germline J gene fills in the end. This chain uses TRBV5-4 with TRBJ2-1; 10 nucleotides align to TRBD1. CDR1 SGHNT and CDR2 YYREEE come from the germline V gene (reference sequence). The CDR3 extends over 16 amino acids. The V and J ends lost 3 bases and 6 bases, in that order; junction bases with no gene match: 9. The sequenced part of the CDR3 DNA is TGTGCCAGCAGCTCCGAAGACAGGGGGCGAACCAATGAG. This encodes CASSSEDRGRTNE. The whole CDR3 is CASSSEDRGRTNEQFF.

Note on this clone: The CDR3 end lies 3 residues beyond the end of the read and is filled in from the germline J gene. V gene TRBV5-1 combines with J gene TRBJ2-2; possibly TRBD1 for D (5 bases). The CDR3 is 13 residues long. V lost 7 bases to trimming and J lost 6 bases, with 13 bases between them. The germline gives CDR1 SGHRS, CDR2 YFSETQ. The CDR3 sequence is CASRNQGSGELFF. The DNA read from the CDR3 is TGCGCCAGCCGAAACCAGGGTTCCGGGGAG.

This CDR3 reads CASSEGRSYNSPLHF. The sequenced CDR3 bases are TGTGCCAGCAGTGAAGGCAGGAGTTACAATTCACCC. The chain employs TRBV6-1 and TRBJ1-6; no clear D gene. The CDR3 end lies 3 residues beyond the end of the read and is filled in from the germline J gene. Trimming left V 1 base short and J 7 bases short, with 11 bases between. Germline V gene data show CDR1 as MNHNS and CDR2 as SASEGT. The CDR3 is made up of 15 amino acids.

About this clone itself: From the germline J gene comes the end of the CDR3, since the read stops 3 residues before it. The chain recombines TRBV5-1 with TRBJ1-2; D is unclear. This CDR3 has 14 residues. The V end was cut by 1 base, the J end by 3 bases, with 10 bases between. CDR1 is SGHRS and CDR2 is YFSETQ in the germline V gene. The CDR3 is CASSLSEGYYGYTF. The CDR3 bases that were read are TGCGCCAGCAGCTTGTCGGAGGGTTACTATGGC.

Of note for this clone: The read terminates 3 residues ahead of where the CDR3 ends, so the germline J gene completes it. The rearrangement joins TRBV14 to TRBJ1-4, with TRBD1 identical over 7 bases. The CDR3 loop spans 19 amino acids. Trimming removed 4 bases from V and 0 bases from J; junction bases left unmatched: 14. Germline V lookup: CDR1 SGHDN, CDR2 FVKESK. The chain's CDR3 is CASSLRTGGTISTNEKLFF. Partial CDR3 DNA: TGTGCCAGCAGCCTGAGGACAGGAGGGACAATATCAACTAATGAAAAA.

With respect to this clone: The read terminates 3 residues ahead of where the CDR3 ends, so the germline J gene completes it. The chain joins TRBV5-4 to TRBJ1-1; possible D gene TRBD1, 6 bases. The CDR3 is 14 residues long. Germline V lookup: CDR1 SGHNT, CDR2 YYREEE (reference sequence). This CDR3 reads CASSSQTGTKEAFF. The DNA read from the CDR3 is TGTGCCAGCAGCTCACAAACCGGGACAAAGGAA.

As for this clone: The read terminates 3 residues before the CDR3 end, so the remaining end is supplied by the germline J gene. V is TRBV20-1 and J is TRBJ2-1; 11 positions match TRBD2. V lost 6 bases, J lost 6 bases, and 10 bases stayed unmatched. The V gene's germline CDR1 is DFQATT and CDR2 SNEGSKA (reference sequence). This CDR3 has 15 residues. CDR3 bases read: TGCAGTGCAATCCAACTAGCGGGGGCACTCAATGAG. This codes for CSAIQLAGALNE. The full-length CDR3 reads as CSAIQLAGALNEQFF.

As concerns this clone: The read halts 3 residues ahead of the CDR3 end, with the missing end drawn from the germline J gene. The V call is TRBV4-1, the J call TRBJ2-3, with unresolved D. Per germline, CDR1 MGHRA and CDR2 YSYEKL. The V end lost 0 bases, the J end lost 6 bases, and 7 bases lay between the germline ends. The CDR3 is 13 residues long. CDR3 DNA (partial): TGCGCCAGCAGCCAAGAAGGTTGGGATACG. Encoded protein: CASSQEGWDT. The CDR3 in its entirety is CASSQEGWDTQYF.

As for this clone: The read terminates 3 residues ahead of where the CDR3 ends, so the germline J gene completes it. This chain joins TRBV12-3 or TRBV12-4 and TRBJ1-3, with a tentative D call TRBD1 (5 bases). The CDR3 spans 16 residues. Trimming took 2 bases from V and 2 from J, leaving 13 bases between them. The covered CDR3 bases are TGTGCCAGCAGTTTATCGAGGCAGGGAGCTGGAAACACC. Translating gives CASSLSRQGAGNT. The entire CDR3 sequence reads CASSLSRQGAGNTIYF.

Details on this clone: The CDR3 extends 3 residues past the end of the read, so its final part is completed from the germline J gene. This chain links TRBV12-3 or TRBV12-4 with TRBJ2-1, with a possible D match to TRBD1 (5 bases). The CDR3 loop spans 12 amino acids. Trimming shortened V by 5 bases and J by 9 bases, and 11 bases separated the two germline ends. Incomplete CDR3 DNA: TGTGCCAGCAGTACAGGTTTGGTTGAG. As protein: CASSTGLVE. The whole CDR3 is CASSTGLVEQFF.

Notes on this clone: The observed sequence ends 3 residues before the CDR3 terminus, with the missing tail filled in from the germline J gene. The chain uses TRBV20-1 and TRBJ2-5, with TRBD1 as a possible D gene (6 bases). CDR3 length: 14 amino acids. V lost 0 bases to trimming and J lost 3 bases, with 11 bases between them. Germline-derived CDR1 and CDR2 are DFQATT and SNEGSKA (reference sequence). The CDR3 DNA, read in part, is TGCAGTGCTAGAGATGTTCGACAGGAAGAGACC. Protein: CSARDVRQEET. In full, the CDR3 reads CSARDVRQEETQYF.

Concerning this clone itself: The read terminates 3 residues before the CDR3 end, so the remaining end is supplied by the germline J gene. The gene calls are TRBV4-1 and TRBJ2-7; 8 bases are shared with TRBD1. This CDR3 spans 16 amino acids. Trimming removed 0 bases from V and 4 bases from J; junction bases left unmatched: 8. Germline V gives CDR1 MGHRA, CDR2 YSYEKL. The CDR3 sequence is CASSQDLDRGRYEQYF. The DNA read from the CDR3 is TGCGCCAGCAGCCAAGATCTCGACAGGGGAAGGTACGAG.

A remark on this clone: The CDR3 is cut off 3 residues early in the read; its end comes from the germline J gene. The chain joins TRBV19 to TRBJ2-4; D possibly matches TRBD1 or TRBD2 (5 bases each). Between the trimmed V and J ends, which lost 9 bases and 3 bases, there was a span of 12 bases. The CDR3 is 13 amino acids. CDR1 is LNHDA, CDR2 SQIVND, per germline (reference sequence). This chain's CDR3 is CASTQGVKNIQYF. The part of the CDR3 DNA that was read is TGTGCCAGCACCCAGGGAGTCAAAAACATT.

CDR3 bases read: TGCGCCAGCAGCGGGGACAGCTACTCCTACGAG. It encodes CASSGDSYSYE. The full CDR3 sequence reads CASSGDSYSYEQYF. The gene calls are TRBV5-1 and TRBJ2-7; 7 bases are a match to TRBD1. The read ends 3 residues early relative to the CDR3; the germline J gene fills the gap. CDR1 and CDR2 from the germline V gene are SGHRS and YFSETQ. With 4 bases clipped from V and 0 bases from J, the junction kept 4 bases outside the gene matches. CDR3 length: 14 amino acids.

The CDR3: CASSAPGTGTQETQYF. The sequenced CDR3 bases are TGCGCCAGCAGCGCGCCCGGGACAGGAACACAAGAGACC. This chain connects TRBV5-1 to TRBJ2-5, with 8 bases that match TRBD1. Sequencing ends 3 residues short of the CDR3 end; the germline J gene provides the rest. V trimming: 4 bases; J trimming: 2 bases; junction bases outside the gene matches: 10. CDR3 length: 16 residues. Per the germline V gene, CDR1 is SGHRS and CDR2 is YFSETQ.

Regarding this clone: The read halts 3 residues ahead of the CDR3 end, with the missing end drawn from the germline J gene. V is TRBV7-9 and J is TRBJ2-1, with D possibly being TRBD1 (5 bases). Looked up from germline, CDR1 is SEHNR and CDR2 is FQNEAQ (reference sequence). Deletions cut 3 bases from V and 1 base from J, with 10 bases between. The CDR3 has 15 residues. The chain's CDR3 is CASSFRVVSYNEQFF. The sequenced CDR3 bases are TGTGCCAGCAGCTTCAGGGTGGTATCCTACAATGAG.

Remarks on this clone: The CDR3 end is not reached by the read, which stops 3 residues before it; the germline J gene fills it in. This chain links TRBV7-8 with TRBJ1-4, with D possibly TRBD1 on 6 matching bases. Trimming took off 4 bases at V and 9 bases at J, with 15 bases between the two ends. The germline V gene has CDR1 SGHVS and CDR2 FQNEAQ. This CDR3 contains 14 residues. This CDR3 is CASSSGQQGKKLFF. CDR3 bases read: TGTGCCAGCAGCTCAGGACAGCAGGGGAAAAAA.

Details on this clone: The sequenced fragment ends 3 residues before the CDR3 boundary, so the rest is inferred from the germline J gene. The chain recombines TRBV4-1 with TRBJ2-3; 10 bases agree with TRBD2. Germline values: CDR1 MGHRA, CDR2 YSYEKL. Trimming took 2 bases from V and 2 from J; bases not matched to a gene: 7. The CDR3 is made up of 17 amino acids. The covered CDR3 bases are TGCGCCAGCAGCCAACCAACTAGCGGGGCTTTCACAGATACG. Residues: CASSQPTSGAFTDT. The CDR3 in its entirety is CASSQPTSGAFTDTQYF.

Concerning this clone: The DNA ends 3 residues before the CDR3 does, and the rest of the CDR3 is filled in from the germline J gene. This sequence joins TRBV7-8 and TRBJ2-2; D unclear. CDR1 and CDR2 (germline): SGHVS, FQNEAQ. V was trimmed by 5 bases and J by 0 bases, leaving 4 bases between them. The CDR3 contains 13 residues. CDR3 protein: CASSPSNTGELFF. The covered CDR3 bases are TGTGCCAGCAGCCCGTCGAACACCGGGGAG. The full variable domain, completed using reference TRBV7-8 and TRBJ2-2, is GAGVSQSPRYKVAKRGQDVALRCDPISGHVSLFWYQQALGQGPEFLTYFQNEAQLDKSGLPSDRFFAERPEGSVSTLKIQRTQQEDSAVYLCASSPSNTGELFFGEGSRLTVL.

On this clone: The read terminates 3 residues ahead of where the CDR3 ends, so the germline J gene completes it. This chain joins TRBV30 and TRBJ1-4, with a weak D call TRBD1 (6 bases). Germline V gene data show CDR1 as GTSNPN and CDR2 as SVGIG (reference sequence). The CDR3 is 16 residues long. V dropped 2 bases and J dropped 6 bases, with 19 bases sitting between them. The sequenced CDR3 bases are TGTGCCTGGAGTCCTCATCGGGGGGCGGGAGATGAAAAA. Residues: CAWSPHRGAGDEK. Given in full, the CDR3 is CAWSPHRGAGDEKLFF.

The CDR3 sequence: CSAFPPTHRGSDTEAFF. The DNA read from the CDR3 is TGCAGTGCTTTCCCCCCTACCCACAGGGGGTCGGACACTGAA. J is TRBJ1-1 and V is TRBV20-1; 8 positions agree with TRBD1. The CDR3 end lies 3 residues beyond the end of the read and is filled in from the germline J gene. J gave up 3 bases and V 5 bases, and 17 bases lay outside the gene matches. The CDR3 spans 17 residues. Germline V gene lookup returns CDR1 DFQATT and CDR2 SNEGSKA (reference sequence).

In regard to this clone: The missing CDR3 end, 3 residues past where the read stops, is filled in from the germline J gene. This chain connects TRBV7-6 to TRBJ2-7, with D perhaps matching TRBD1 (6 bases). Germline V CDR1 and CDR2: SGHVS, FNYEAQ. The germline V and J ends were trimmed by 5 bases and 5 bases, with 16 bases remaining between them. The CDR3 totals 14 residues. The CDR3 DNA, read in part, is TGTGCCAGCAGCCCTGGGGGCGTTCGGGACGAG. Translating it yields CASSPGGVRDE. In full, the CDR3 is CASSPGGVRDEQYF.

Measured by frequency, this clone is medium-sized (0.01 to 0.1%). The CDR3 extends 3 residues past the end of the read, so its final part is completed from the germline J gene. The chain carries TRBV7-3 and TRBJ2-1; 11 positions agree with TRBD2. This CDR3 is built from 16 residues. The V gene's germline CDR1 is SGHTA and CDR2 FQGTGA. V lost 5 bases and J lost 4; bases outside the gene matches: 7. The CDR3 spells CASSPTGTSGYNEQFF. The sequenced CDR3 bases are TGTGCCAGCAGCCCAACCGGGACTAGCGGTTACAATGAG.

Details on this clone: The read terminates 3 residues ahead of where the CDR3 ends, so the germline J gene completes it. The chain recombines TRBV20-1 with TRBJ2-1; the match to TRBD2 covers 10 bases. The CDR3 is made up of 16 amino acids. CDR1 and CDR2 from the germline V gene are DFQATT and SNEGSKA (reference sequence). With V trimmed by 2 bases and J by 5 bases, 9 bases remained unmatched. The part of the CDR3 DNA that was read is TGCAGTGCTAGACTAGCGGGGGCCGCTACGAACAATGAG. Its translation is CSARLAGAATNNE. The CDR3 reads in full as CSARLAGAATNNEQFF.

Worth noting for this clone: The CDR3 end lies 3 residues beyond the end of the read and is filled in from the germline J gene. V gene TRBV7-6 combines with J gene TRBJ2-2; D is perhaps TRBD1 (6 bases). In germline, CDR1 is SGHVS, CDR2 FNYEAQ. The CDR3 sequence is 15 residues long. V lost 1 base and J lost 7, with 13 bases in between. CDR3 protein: CASSLDSRGDGELFF. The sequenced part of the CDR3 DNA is TGTGCCAGCAGCTTAGATTCCAGGGGCGACGGGGAG.